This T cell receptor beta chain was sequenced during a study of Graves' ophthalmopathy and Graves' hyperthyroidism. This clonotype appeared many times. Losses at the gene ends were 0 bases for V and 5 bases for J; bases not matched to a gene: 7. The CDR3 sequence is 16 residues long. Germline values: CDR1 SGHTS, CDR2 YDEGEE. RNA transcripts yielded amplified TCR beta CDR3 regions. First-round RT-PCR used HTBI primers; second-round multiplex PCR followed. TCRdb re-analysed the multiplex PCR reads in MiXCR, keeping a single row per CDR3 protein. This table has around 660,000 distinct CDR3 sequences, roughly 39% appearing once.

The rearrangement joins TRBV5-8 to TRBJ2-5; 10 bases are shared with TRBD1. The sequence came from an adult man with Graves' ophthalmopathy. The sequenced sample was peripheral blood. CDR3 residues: CASSLAGQGTLETQYF. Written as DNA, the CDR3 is TGTGCCAGCAGCTTGGCGGGACAGGGGACTTTGGAGACCCAGTACTTC.